This T cell receptor beta chain was recorded in a study of T cells in Graves' hyperthyroidism and ophthalmopathy. Researchers amplified the TCR beta CDR3 regions from RNA transcripts. In the first-round RT-PCR of the TCR CDR3, the HTBI primer set was used. Using its own MiXCR run on the multiplex PCR reads, TCRdb lists one record per CDR3 protein. The sample consists of hundreds of thousands of distinct CDR3 sequences, more than 11% of them appearing once. This CDR3 is 14 amino acids long. The germline V gene encodes CDR1 MDHEN and CDR2 SYDVKM. V was cut by 4 bases and J by 2 bases, with 12 bases left in between. This clonotype came up many times.

The chain couples TRBV28 to TRBJ2-7, with unresolved D. The receptor was derived from a woman under 40 with Graves' hyperthyroidism. Material for sequencing was blood. In DNA form, the CDR3 reads TGTGCCAGCAGTTCCCCCGGACGGACCTACGAGCAGTACTTC. Amino acid sequence: CASSSPGRTYEQYF. Looking up the rest from reference TRBV28 and TRBJ2-7 gives the full variable domain: DVKVTQSSRYLVKRTGEKVFLECVQDMDHENMFWYRQDPGLGLRLIYFSYDVKMKEKGDIPEGYSVSREKKERFSLILESASTNQTSMYLCASSSPGRTYEQYFGPGTRLTVT.